This T cell receptor (beta chain) was recorded in a study of immune cell composition in non-small cell lung cancer. Germline V gene lookup returns CDR1 MDHEN and CDR2 SYDVKM. Germline trimming cut 7 bases from V and 2 bases from J; bases unmatched to any gene: 6. The CDR3 is 15 residues long. Repertoires were generated with immunoSEQ multiplex PCR, while TCRdb's copy carries only in-frame clones and drops some. Here the sample spans some 3,900 clones, 74% being singletons. Sequenced input: lung tumor tissue. The clonotype was recovered from a human donor with non-small cell lung cancer. The genes are TRBV28 and TRBJ1-2; 11 bases fit TRBD1. In nucleotides, the CDR3 is TGTGCCAGCATCCCGGGACAGGGGGGAAACTATGGCTACACCTTC. Protein sequence: CASIPGQGGNYGYTF.